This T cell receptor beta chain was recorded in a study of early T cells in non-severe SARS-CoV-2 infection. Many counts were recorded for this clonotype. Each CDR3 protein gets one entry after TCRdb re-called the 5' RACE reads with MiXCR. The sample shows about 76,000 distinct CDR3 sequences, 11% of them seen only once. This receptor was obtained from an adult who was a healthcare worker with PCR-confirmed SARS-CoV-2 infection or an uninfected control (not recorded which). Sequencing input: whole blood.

The chain's CDR3 is CASSAIDEQFF. The CDR3 coding sequence is TGTGCCAGTAGTGCTATCGATGAGCAGTTCTTC. The chain recombines TRBV19 with TRBJ2-1; D is ambiguous. The germline V gene encodes CDR1 LNHDA and CDR2 SQIVND (reference sequence). This CDR3 comprises 11 residues. Trimming stripped 5 bases from V and 8 bases from J, with 7 bases between. The whole variable domain, remainder taken from reference TRBV19 and TRBJ2-1, is DGGITQSPKYLFRKEGQNVTLSCEQNLNHDAMYWYRQDPGQGLRLIYYSQIVNDFQKGDIAEGYSVSREKKESFPLTVTSAQKNPTAFYLCASSAIDEQFFGPGTRLTVL.